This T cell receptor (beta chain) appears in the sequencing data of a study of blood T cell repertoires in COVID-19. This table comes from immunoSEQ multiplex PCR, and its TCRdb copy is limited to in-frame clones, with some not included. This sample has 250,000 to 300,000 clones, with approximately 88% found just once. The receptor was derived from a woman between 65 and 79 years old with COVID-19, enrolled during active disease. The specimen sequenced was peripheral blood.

The CDR3 protein is CASSLDLTSGNTGELFF. The CDR3 region has the DNA TGTGCCAGCAGCTTAGATTTGACTAGCGGCAACACCGGGGAGCTGTTTTTT. V is TRBV11-3 and J is TRBJ2-2; 9 bases map to TRBD2. With V trimmed by 0 bases and J by 2 bases, 4 bases remained unmatched. Germline loops: CDR1 SGHNT, CDR2 YENEEA. CDR3 length: 17 residues.